These 7 T cell receptor beta chains share one sample of origin, sequenced in a study of cytomegalovirus exposure and HLA in healthy donors. PCR was performed using 60 Vbeta and 13 Jbeta primers. Measured with immunoSEQ multiplex PCR; TCRdb has only the in-frame clones, and not every one. The sample includes about 180,000 clones, roughly 80% of them seen just once. The specimen was PBMCs. These receptors were taken from a woman between 50 and 59 years old in good health and CMV-seronegative.

This clone has only one observation. V usage is TRBV6-5 and J usage is TRBJ1-4, with a possible D match to TRBD1 (6 bases). The V end lost 6 bases, the J end lost 0 bases, and 11 bases lay between the germline ends. From germline, CDR1 is MNHEY and CDR2 SVGAGI. The CDR3 has 15 amino acids. In nucleotides, the CDR3 is TGTGCCAGCAGGGCAGGGGACGCAACTAATGAAAAACTGTTTTTT. Translation: CASRAGDATNEKLFF.

V usage is TRBV6-1 and J usage is TRBJ2-6; unclear D gene. The CDR3 has 17 residues. The V gene lost 4 bases and the J gene lost 0 bases, with 13 bases spanning the gap. In germline, CDR1 is MNHNS, CDR2 SASEGT. The CDR3 sequence: CASSGTESISGANVLTF. Written as DNA, the CDR3 is TGTGCCAGCAGTGGAACCGAGTCGATCTCTGGGGCCAACGTCCTGACTTTC.

This clone turned up a few times. The chain carries TRBV27 and TRBJ2-3, with TRBD2 identical over 8 bases. The germline gives CDR1 MNHEY, CDR2 SMNVEV (reference sequence). There are 14 residues in the CDR3. The J segment lost 0 bases and the V segment lost 10 bases, leaving 6 bases of the junction unmatched. CDR3 sequence reads: CATRAGASTDTQYF. The CDR3 DNA reads as TGTGCCACCCGAGCGGGGGCTAGCACAGATACGCAGTATTTT.

The genes are TRBV28 and TRBJ1-5, with a weak D call TRBD1 (6 bases). The CDR3 covers 16 residues. The V end lost 0 bases, the J end lost 6 bases, and 15 bases lay between the germline ends. Germline CDR1 reads MDHEN; CDR2 reads SYDVKM. CDR3 sequence reads: CASSLWGAGEGQPQHF. The CDR3 DNA is TGTGCCAGCAGTTTATGGGGGGCAGGGGAAGGTCAGCCCCAGCATTTT.

The J gene is TRBJ1-2, the V gene TRBV7-9; 8 bases are a match to TRBD1. This CDR3 comprises 16 residues. CDR1 SEHNR and CDR2 FQNEAQ come from the germline V gene (reference sequence). Unmatched junction bases numbered 8, after V lost 1 base and J lost 4 bases. The CDR3 DNA sequence: TGTGCCAGCAGCTTAGATCGGACAGGGCCTCTCTATGGCTACACCTTC. The encoded protein is CASSLDRTGPLYGYTF.

V usage is TRBV1 and J usage is TRBJ2-7; the DNA was not used to check the table's D call, TRBD2. TRBV1 is reported as a pseudogene. The CDR3 totals 16 residues. CDR3 loop: CTSSHPRASAPYEQYF. Written as DNA, the CDR3 is TGCACCAGCAGCCACCCGAGGGCATCCGCACCCTACGAGCAGTACTTC.

This clone was seen only a few times. The rearrangement links TRBV7-2 to TRBJ2-3; 9 bases are a match to TRBD2. The germline gives CDR1 SGHTA, CDR2 FQGNSA. There are 15 residues in the CDR3. The V segment lost 7 bases and the J segment 4 bases; nucleotides outside the gene matches: 9. The CDR3 nucleotides are TGTGCCAGCAAACCGGGACTAGCTAGTCCAGATACGCAGTATTTT. It codes for CASKPGLASPDTQYF.